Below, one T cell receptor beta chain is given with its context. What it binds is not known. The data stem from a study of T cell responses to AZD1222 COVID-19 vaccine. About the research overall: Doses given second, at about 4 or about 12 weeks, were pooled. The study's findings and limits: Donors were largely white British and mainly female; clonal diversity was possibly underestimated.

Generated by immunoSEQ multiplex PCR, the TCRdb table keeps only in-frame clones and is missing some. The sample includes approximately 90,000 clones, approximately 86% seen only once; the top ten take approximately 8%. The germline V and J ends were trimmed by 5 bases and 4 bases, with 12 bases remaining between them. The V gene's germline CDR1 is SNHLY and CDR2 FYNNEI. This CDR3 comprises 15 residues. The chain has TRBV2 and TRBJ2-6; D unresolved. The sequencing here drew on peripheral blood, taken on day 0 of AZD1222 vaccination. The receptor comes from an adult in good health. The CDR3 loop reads CASSLTRFGANVLTF. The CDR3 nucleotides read TGTGCCAGCAGTCTTACGCGTTTCGGGGCCAACGTCCTGACTTTC.